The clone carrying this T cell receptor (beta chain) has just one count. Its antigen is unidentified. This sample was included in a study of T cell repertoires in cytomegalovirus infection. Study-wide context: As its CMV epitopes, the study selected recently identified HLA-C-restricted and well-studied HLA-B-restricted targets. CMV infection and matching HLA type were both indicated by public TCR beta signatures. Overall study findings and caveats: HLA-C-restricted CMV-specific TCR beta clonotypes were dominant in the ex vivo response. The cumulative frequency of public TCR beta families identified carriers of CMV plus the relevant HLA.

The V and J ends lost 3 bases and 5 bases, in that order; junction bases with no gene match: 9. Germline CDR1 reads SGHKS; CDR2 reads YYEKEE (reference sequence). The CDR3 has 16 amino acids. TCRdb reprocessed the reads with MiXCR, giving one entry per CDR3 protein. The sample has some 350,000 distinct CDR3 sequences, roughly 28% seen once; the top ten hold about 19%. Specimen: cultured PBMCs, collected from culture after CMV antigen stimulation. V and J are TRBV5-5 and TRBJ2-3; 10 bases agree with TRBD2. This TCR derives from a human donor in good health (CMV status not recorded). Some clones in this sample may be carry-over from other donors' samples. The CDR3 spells CASSWSGRAGGDTQYF. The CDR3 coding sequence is TGTGCCAGCAGCTGGAGCGGGAGGGCCGGGGGAGATACGCAGTATTTT.